This TCR beta chain was sequenced for a study of blood T cell repertoires in COVID-19 (dated by TCRdb to the early 2020s). In terms of the full investigation: Samples from collaborators originated in the United States, Italy and Spain and spanned both the acute and convalescent phases of COVID-19. The repertoires were released in a freely available public database meant as a resource for research on the immune response to SARS-CoV-2. The sample metadata nearly always contained a de-identified subject ID, COVID-19 status, age in years and sex. Samples came from the ongoing ImmuneRACE study (first 160 participants) plus 1,254 subjects from 6 global collaborators. Where available, HLA class I and class II types were taken from metadata supplied by the sample provider and were not determined by assay-based typing. The prospective study material was composed of cDNA or gDNA derived from T cells, B-cell-depleted T cells, or PBMCs. Deeply sampled blood TCRbeta repertoires from subjects exposed to, actively infected with, or recovered from COVID-19 were included in the dataset.

Note on this clone: Its antigen target is currently unknown. No base-level quality is on record; no much larger clone is a single base apart.

V is cut by 3 bases and J by 8 bases, and the space between the germline ends is 10 bases. Sequences LGHNT (CDR1) and FRNRAP (CDR2) are obtained from the germline V gene. The CDR3, cysteine through phenylalanine, is 12 amino acids long. Only the CDR3 DNA is retained, 36 bases long and in frame from the first base. The immunoSEQ Assay, a bias-controlled multiplex PCR, was used to amplify TCRbeta CDR3 regions from genomic DNA. In the source study's methods: The number of nucleated cells in each sample was estimated from the amplification of reference gene primers within the assay. To quantify the absolute abundance of each unique TCRbeta CDR3 rearrangement, sequence reads were collapsed and filtered. Productive Simpson clonality was computed per sample as the square root of Simpson's diversity index over productive rearrangements. In its TCRdb copy, this immuneACCESS table keeps in-frame sequences only and misses some clones. Where compared with another copy, unresolved V genes explain less than half of these, and the others have no known cause. Clone size and the V and J calls come from that table; the DNA yielded D and trimming. This sample gives some 150,000 clones in total; more than 80% of them show up just once. Around 0.55% of the sample is held by the ten biggest clonotypes.

Results the study describes overall, beyond this receptor: The amount of clinical and demographic metadata varied by source and participant and was provided uncurated.

Whole blood was collected in K2EDTA tubes by collaborating institutions according to the institutions' own protocols. For TCRbeta analysis, collaborators shipped samples in one of three forms: frozen whole blood, isolated PBMCs, or DNA extracted from either of those sample types. The rearrangement joined TRBV12-5 to TRBJ1-1; the D gene is perhaps TRBD1, on 6 matching bases. Sample: peripheral blood. The clonotype was recovered from a man aged 45-65 years with acute or convalescent COVID-19. The sequenced DNA: TGTGCTAGTGGTTTTCTGACAGGAGAAGCTTTCTTT. The translation is CASGFLTGEAFF. With all but the CDR3 taken from the reference TRBV12-5 and TRBJ1-1 genes, the full variable domain is: DARVTQTPRHKVTEMGQEVTMRCQPILGHNTVFWYRQTMMQGLELLAYFRNRAPLDDSGMPKDRFSAEMPDATLATLKIQPSEPRDSAVYFCASGFLTGEAFFGQGTRLTVV.